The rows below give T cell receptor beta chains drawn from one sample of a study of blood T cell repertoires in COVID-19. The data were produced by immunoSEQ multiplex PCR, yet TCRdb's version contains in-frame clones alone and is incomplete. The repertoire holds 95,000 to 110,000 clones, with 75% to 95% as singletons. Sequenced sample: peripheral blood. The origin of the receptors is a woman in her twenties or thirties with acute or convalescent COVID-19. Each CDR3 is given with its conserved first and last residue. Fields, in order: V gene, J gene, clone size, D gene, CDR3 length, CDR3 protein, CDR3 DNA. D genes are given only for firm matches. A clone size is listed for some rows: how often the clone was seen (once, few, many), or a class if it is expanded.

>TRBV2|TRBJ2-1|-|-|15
CASCPDGNSYNEQFF
TGTGCCAGCTGCCCGGACGGGAACTCCTACAATGAGCAGTTCTTC
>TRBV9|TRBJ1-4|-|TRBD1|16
CASSPYGRQGMEKLFF
TGTGCCAGCAGCCCCTACGGTCGACAGGGTATGGAAAAACTGTTTTTT
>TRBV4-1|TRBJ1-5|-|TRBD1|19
CASSQLPGQGARDNQPQHF
TGCGCCAGCAGCCAGCTACCGGGACAGGGGGCGCGGGACAATCAGCCCCAGCATTTT
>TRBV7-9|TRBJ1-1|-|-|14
CASSLSSGDTEAFF
TGTGCCAGCAGCTTGTCGTCAGGGGACACTGAAGCTTTCTTT
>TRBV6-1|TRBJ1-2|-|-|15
CASSEALSLADGYTF
TGTGCCAGCAGTGAAGCGCTCAGCCTCGCGGATGGCTACACCTTC
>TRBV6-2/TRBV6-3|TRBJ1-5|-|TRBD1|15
CASSGAGGSNQPQHF
TGTGCCAGCAGTGGGGCAGGGGGTAGCAATCAGCCCCAGCATTTT
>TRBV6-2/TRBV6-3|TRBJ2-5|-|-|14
CASSDGLPQETQYF
TGTGCCAGCAGTGATGGACTACCTCAAGAGACCCAGTACTTC
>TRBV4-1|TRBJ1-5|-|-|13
CASSQSGDQPQHF
TGCGCCAGCAGCCAATCCGGGGATCAGCCCCAGCATTTT
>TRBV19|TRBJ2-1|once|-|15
CASRLGSFPYNEQFF
TGTGCCAGTAGATTGGGGAGTTTCCCCTACAATGAGCAGTTCTTC
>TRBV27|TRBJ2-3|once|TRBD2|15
CATYGAGGRSDTQYF
TGTGCCACCTACGGGGCGGGGGGGCGGTCAGATACGCAGTATTTT
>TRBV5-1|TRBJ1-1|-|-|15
CASSYLDVLNTEAFF
TGCGCCAGCAGCTACCTAGACGTTCTGAACACTGAAGCTTTCTTT
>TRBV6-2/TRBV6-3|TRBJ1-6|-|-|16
CASSYLRDSNNSPLHF
TGTGCCAGCAGTTACTTAAGGGACTCCAATAATTCACCCCTCCACTTT
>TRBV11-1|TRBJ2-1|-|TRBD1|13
CASSFRDSYEQFF
TGTGCCAGCAGCTTCCGGGACAGTTATGAGCAGTTCTTC
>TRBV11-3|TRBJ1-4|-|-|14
CASTQGRANEKLFF
TGTGCCAGCACTCAGGGTCGGGCTAATGAAAAACTGTTTTTT